One sample yielded the 18 T cell receptor beta chains listed below, sequenced in a study of blood T cell repertoires in COVID-19. The protocol was immunoSEQ multiplex PCR, while the TCRdb copy is restricted to in-frame clones and leaves out a portion. Counted here are about 190,000 clones, 75% to 85% occurring once; the ten biggest clones make up 6.9%. The sequenced sample was peripheral blood. The source is a man aged 60 to 69 with acute or convalescent COVID-19.

This clone was detected once. This rearrangement joins TRBV7-9 to TRBJ2-3, with 8 bases matching TRBD1. V gave up 8 bases and J gave up 3 bases; unmatched junction bases: 7. CDR3 size: 14 residues. The germline V gene has CDR1 SEHNR and CDR2 FQNEAQ (reference sequence). CDR3 protein: CASLIGQGTDTQYF. CDR3 sequence (DNA): TGTGCCAGCTTAATAGGACAGGGAACAGATACGCAGTATTTT.

This clone was found a few times. The chain links TRBV24-1 to TRBJ1-6; D gene unclear. The V gene's germline CDR1 is KGHDR and CDR2 SFDVKD. The CDR3 is made up of 12 amino acids. Trimming shortened V by 9 bases and J by 7 bases, and 9 bases separated the two germline ends. The CDR3 loop reads CATATGNSPLHF. CDR3 bases: TGTGCCACCGCGACTGGAAATTCACCCCTCCACTTT.

The J gene is TRBJ2-7, the V gene TRBV7-9, with 9 bases aligning to TRBD2. V dropped 5 bases and J dropped 4; count of bases not matched to a gene: 12. The CDR3 consists of 16 residues. From germline, CDR1 is SEHNR and CDR2 FQNEAQ (reference sequence). Here the CDR3 reads CASSTRGLATPYEQYF. The CDR3 DNA is TGTGCCAGCAGCACGCGCGGACTAGCGACCCCTTACGAGCAGTACTTC.

This clone was observed a few times. The chain employs TRBV7-9 and TRBJ1-3; no reliable D call. This CDR3 is built from 17 residues. Trimming stripped 2 bases from V and 0 bases from J, with 14 bases between. Germline CDR1 is SEHNR and CDR2 is FQNEAQ (reference sequence). The CDR3 loop is CASSLRRQRSSGNTIYF. DNA of the CDR3: TGTGCCAGCAGCTTAAGAAGGCAGCGGAGCTCTGGAAACACCATATATTTT.

This clone came up once. V and J are TRBV13 and TRBJ2-7; the match to TRBD2 covers 11 bases. The germline V gene encodes CDR1 PRHDT and CDR2 FYEKMQ (reference sequence). The CDR3 extends over 14 amino acids. The V and J ends lost 4 bases and 7 bases, in that order; junction bases with no gene match: 6. As DNA, the CDR3 is TGTGCCAGCAGCTCGAAACTAGCGGGGGTTGAGCAGTACTTC. Amino acid sequence: CASSSKLAGVEQYF.

The genes are TRBV4-3 and TRBJ1-6, with D possibly matching TRBD1 (6 bases). The CDR3 contains 15 residues. V shed 1 base and J shed 10 bases, with 14 bases lying between them. Germline lookup yields CDR1 LGHNA and CDR2 YSLEER. The CDR3 protein is CASSQGLGAISPLHF. For the CDR3, the DNA is TGCGCCAGCAGCCAAGGTTTGGGGGCAATCTCACCCCTCCACTTT.

The chain employs TRBV19 and TRBJ1-2; no firm D call. Germline lookup yields CDR1 LNHDA and CDR2 SQIVND (reference sequence). This CDR3 region has 15 residues. V shed 2 bases and J shed 1 base, with 11 bases lying between them. This CDR3 reads CASSIIGGLNYGYTF. The CDR3 coding sequence is TGTGCCAGTAGTATAATCGGCGGACTTAACTATGGCTACACCTTC. The full variable domain, its missing parts supplied by reference TRBV19 and TRBJ1-2, is DGGITQSPKYLFRKEGQNVTLSCEQNLNHDAMYWYRQDPGQGLRLIYYSQIVNDFQKGDIAEGYSVSREKKESFPLTVTSAQKNPTAFYLCASSIIGGLNYGYTFGSGTRLTVV.

V is TRBV10-3 and J is TRBJ2-3; 12 nucleotides agree with TRBD2. The germline CDR1 and CDR2 sequences are ENHRY and SYGVKD. V shed 6 bases and J 6 bases; nucleotides not matched to a gene: 4. This CDR3 spans 14 amino acids. CDR3 amino acids: CAIRTSGRGDTQYF. Written as DNA, the CDR3 is TGTGCCATCAGGACTAGCGGGAGAGGGGATACGCAGTATTTT.

The CDR3 loop reads CASSEAGGGNIQYF. The CDR3 DNA reads TGTGCCAGCAGTGAAGCGGGAGGGGGGAACATTCAGTACTTC. The chain combines TRBV6-1 with TRBJ2-4, with D maybe TRBD2 (7 bases). The CDR3 contains 14 residues. V dropped 0 bases and J dropped 7 bases, with 10 bases sitting between them. Germline assignment: CDR1 MNHNS and CDR2 SASEGT.

The chain has TRBV7-2 and TRBJ2-2, with TRBD1 as a possible D gene (6 bases). Germline loops: CDR1 SGHTA, CDR2 FQGNSA. V gave up 5 bases and J gave up 0 bases, with 10 bases separating them. The CDR3 is made up of 15 amino acids. The CDR3: CASSHQGTNTGELFF. The CDR3 bases are TGTGCCAGCAGCCATCAGGGGACGAACACCGGGGAGCTGTTTTTT.

The rearrangement joins TRBV23-1 to TRBJ2-7; TRBD1 might be the D (5 bases). TRBV23-1 has ORF status, its function being uncertain. Trimming removed 6 bases at V and 1 base at J, with 10 bases between. The CDR3 runs to 13 residues. As DNA, the CDR3 is TGCGCCAGCAGCCGCCGACAGTCCTACGAGCAGTACTTC. It specifies CASSRRQSYEQYF.

The gene calls are TRBV21-1 and TRBJ2-5; TRBD2, the D gene given by the table, was not confirmed from the DNA. TRBV21-1 is assigned pseudogene status. This CDR3 has 15 residues. The CDR3, as DNA: TGTGCCAGCCGTCGAACAGGGACTATTGAAGAGACCCAGTACTTC. It is translated as CASRRTGTIEETQYF.

This chain joins TRBV19 and TRBJ1-5, with unresolved D. Germline CDR1 and CDR2: LNHDA and SQIVND (reference sequence). Trimming shortened V by 3 bases and J by 4 bases, and 10 bases separated the two germline ends. This CDR3 comprises 14 residues. The DNA of the CDR3 is TGTGCCAGTAGTATGGGTCGGGGTAATCAGCCCCAGCATTTT. It yields the protein CASSMGRGNQPQHF.

In its sample, this clone was seen a few times. The V and J genes are TRBV20-1 and TRBJ1-5; 7 nucleotides agree with TRBD1. CDR1 is DFQATT, CDR2 SNEGSKA, per germline (reference sequence). V trimming: 3 bases; J trimming: 6 bases; junction bases outside the gene matches: 8. CDR3 length: 14 amino acids. The CDR3 spells CSASQEDRVQPQHF. DNA of the CDR3: TGCAGTGCTAGTCAGGAAGACAGGGTTCAGCCCCAGCATTTT.

The rearrangement uses TRBV3-1 (or the pseudogene TRBV3-2) and TRBJ2-7; 8 bases fit TRBD2. CDR1 LGHDT and CDR2 YNNKEL come from the germline V gene (reference sequence). The CDR3 extends over 15 amino acids. The trim removed 2 bases at V and 3 bases at J, leaving 6 bases unmatched. The CDR3 is CASSQRGGSIYEQYF. The CDR3 DNA reads as TGTGCCAGCAGCCAACGGGGGGGATCAATCTACGAGCAGTACTTC.

The rearrangement links TRBV19 to TRBJ1-1, with 7 bases aligning to TRBD1. The CDR3 consists of 14 residues. The J segment lost 3 bases and the V segment lost 4 bases, leaving 5 bases of the junction unmatched. Germline V gene lookup returns CDR1 LNHDA and CDR2 SQIVND (reference sequence). CDR3: CASSNLRGYTEAFF. CDR3 bases: TGTGCCAGTAGTAATCTCAGGGGGTACACTGAAGCTTTCTTT.

The chain recombines TRBV5-1 with TRBJ1-5; TRBD1 matches 10 bases. The CDR3 is 15 residues long. The V and J ends lost 1 base and 6 bases, in that order; junction bases with no gene match: 4. Germline values: CDR1 SGHRS, CDR2 YFSETQ. The CDR3 here is CASSLNGQGVQPQHF. For the CDR3, the DNA is TGCGCCAGCAGCTTGAACGGACAGGGGGTTCAGCCCCAGCATTTT.

This clone was seen more than once but under ten times. J is TRBJ2-1 and V is TRBV25-1; 8 nucleotides line up with TRBD2. The trim removed 4 bases at V and 6 bases at J, leaving 5 bases unmatched. CDR1 and CDR2 from the germline V gene are MGHDK and SYGVNS. CDR3 length: 14 residues. The CDR3 region has the DNA TGTGCCAGCAGTGGACTAGCGTCAGGCAATGAGCAGTTCTTC. Translated, it gives CASSGLASGNEQFF.